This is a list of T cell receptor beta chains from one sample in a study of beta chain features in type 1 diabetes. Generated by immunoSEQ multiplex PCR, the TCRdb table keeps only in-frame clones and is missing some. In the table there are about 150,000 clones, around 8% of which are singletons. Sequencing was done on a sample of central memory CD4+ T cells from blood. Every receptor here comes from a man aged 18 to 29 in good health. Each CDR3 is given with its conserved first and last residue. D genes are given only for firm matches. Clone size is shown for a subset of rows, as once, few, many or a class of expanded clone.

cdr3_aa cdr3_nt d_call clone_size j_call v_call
CASSIQGLPYEQYF TGTGCCAGTAGTATCCAGGGTCTACCCTACGAGCAGTACTTC NA NA TRBJ2-7 TRBV19
CASSLVAGTGEKLFF TGTGCCAGCAGCTTAGTCGCCGGCACGGGTGAAAAACTGTTTTTT NA few TRBJ1-4 TRBV7-9
CASSTGLAGGPSSTDTQYF TGTGCCAGCAGCACGGGACTAGCGGGAGGGCCCTCGAGCACAGATACGCAGTATTTT TRBD2 NA TRBJ2-3 TRBV11-1
CASSERGTGRQYF TGTGCCAGCAGTGAAAGGGGGACAGGCCGGCAGTACTTC TRBD1 many TRBJ2-7 TRBV2
CASSLGLAGEGETQYF TGCGCCAGCAGCTTGGGTCTAGCGGGGGAGGGAGAGACCCAGTACTTC TRBD2 few TRBJ2-5 TRBV5-1
CAWSVEFSTAFF TGTGCCTGGAGTGTGGAGTTCAGTACAGCTTTCTTT NA few TRBJ1-1 TRBV30
CAWSRMSRGPFYEQYF TGTGCCTGGAGTAGGATGAGTCGGGGTCCCTTTTACGAGCAGTACTTC NA few TRBJ2-7 TRBV30
CASSIDRAGTYNEQFF TGTGCCAGTAGTATAGACCGGGCAGGGACCTACAATGAGCAGTTCTTC NA NA TRBJ2-1 TRBV19
CASSFGTSGVSSYEQYF TGTGCCAGCAGCTTTGGGACTAGCGGGGTGAGCTCCTACGAGCAGTACTTC TRBD2 NA TRBJ2-7 TRBV5-4
CASSKNSRNNNEQFF TGTGCCAGCAGCAAAAACAGCCGGAATAACAATGAGCAGTTCTTC NA few TRBJ2-1 TRBV6-4
CASSQDRYTGELFF TGCGCCAGCAGCCAAGATCGGTATACCGGGGAGCTGTTTTTT NA many TRBJ2-2 TRBV4-3
CAWSSPGLEGTQYF TGTGCCTGGAGTTCCCCGGGACTAGAGGGGACCCAGTACTTC TRBD2 NA TRBJ2-5 TRBV30
CASSIQGTNEQFF TGTGCCAGCAGCATACAGGGGACCAATGAGCAGTTCTTC TRBD1 few TRBJ2-1 TRBV6-5
CASSSPGLAGVLYF TGTGCCAGCAGTTCCCCGGGGCTAGCGGGAGTACTGTACTTC TRBD2 few TRBJ2-7 TRBV28
CASSRQGYEQYF TGTGCCAGCAGTCGGCAGGGCTACGAGCAGTACTTC NA NA TRBJ2-7 TRBV28
CASSPRQGHQPQHF TGTGCCAGCAGTCCTCGACAGGGCCATCAGCCCCAGCATTTT TRBD1 NA TRBJ1-5 TRBV7-2
CAWSAPGHKNTEAFF TGTGCCTGGAGTGCACCGGGACACAAGAACACTGAAGCTTTCTTT NA NA TRBJ1-1 TRBV30
CASRGGRHTQYF TGTGCCAGCAGGGGGGGACGCCATACGCAGTATTTT NA many TRBJ2-3 TRBV28
CASSLVGSSYEQYF TGTGCCAGCAGCTTAGTGGGCAGCTCCTACGAGCAGTACTTC NA few TRBJ2-7 TRBV7-2
CASSEGGSYEQYF TGTGCCAGCAGCGAAGGGGGTAGCTACGAGCAGTACTTC NA NA TRBJ2-7 TRBV7-2
CASSPRQGRDEQYF TGTGCCAGCTCACCACGCCAGGGAAGGGACGAGCAGTACTTC NA many TRBJ2-7 TRBV18
CASSFLSVPNYGYTF TGTGCCAGCAGTTTTTTGTCAGTTCCTAACTATGGCTACACCTTC NA NA TRBJ1-2 TRBV28
CASSGSLAGEQFF TGTGCCAGCAGTGGTTCCCTAGCGGGAGAGCAGTTCTTC TRBD2 NA TRBJ2-1 TRBV2
CASKAGTTSYNEQFF TGCGCCAGCAAGGCGGGAACAACCTCCTACAATGAGCAGTTCTTC NA NA TRBJ2-1 TRBV5-1
CASSLGLAGARNTDTQYF TGTGCCAGCAGCTTAGGACTAGCGGGGGCGCGAAACACAGATACGCAGTATTTT TRBD2 NA TRBJ2-3 TRBV7-9
CASRRQMNTEAFF TGTGCCAGCAGGAGACAGATGAACACTGAAGCTTTCTTT NA NA TRBJ1-1 TRBV7-3
CASSQEAGGAAEKLFF TGCGCCAGCAGCCAAGAGGCGGGTGGTGCGGCAGAAAAACTGTTTTTT NA NA TRBJ1-4 TRBV4-3
CASSARGLPHAGELFF TGTGCCAGCAGTGCCCGGGGGTTGCCACATGCCGGGGAGCTGTTTTTT NA NA TRBJ2-2 TRBV6-1
CASSFDLGGTDTQYF TGTGCCAGCAGCTTTGATCTCGGAGGCACAGATACGCAGTATTTT NA NA TRBJ2-3 TRBV5-4
CASSAGTSGPDTQYF TGCGCCAGCAGCGCCGGGACTTCGGGCCCAGATACGCAGTATTTT NA NA TRBJ2-3 TRBV5-1
CASSSQDSRLEAFF TGTGCCAGCAGTTCCCAGGACAGCCGGCTTGAAGCTTTCTTT NA few TRBJ1-1 TRBV6-5
CASSPGEGVLYEQYF TGTGCCAGCAGTCCCGGTGAGGGGGTCCTTTACGAGCAGTACTTC NA few TRBJ2-7 TRBV10-3
CASSQERGGQETQYF TGTGCCAGCAGCCAAGAGCGCGGGGGCCAAGAGACCCAGTACTTC TRBD2 few TRBJ2-5 TRBV4-2
CASSDPGQISYEQYF TGTGCCAGCAGTGACCCGGGACAGATCTCCTACGAGCAGTACTTC TRBD1 few TRBJ2-7 TRBV6-1
CASSLGQGSNQPQHF TGTGCCAGCAGCTTGGGACAGGGAAGCAATCAGCCCCAGCATTTT TRBD1 NA TRBJ1-5 TRBV5-4
CASKPRQGNYGYTF TGTGCCAGCAAACCCAGACAGGGGAACTATGGCTACACCTTC TRBD1 many TRBJ1-2 TRBV2
CASSPRDNRGTDTQYF TGTGCCAGCAGCCCACGGGACAACAGGGGGACAGATACGCAGTATTTT TRBD1 NA TRBJ2-3 TRBV7-9
CASSQDSGNTDTQYF TGCGCCAGCAGCCAAGATAGCGGCAACACAGATACGCAGTATTTT NA many TRBJ2-3 TRBV4-3
CASSQDHSYSGANVLTF TGCGCCAGCAGCCAAGATCACTCCTACTCTGGGGCCAACGTCCTGACTTTC NA many TRBJ2-6 TRBV4-3
CSVDGLHF TGCAGCGTTGATGGCCTTCACTTC NA NA TRBJ1-2 TRBV29-1
CASSQDLGTSGKRGIGQFF TGCGCCAGCAGCCAAGATCTTGGGACTAGCGGGAAAAGAGGCATAGGGCAGTTCTTC TRBD2 NA TRBJ2-1 TRBV4-3
CASSVLGGDIQYF TGTGCCAGCAGCGTTCTAGGGGGGGACATTCAGTACTTC NA NA TRBJ2-4 TRBV9
CASRRLGDTQYF TGTGCCAGCAGACGACTAGGTGACACGCAGTATTTT NA NA TRBJ2-3 TRBV5-6
CASSGRTARNTGELFF TGTGCCAGCAGCGGCCGGACAGCCAGGAACACCGGGGAGCTGTTTTTT NA few TRBJ2-2 TRBV7-8
CASIQGGMNTEAFF TGTGCCAGCATCCAGGGAGGGATGAACACTGAAGCTTTCTTT NA NA TRBJ1-1 TRBV28
CASSPILTGDPYEQYF TGCGCCAGCAGCCCCATCTTGACAGGGGATCCCTACGAGCAGTACTTC TRBD1 few TRBJ2-7 TRBV5-1